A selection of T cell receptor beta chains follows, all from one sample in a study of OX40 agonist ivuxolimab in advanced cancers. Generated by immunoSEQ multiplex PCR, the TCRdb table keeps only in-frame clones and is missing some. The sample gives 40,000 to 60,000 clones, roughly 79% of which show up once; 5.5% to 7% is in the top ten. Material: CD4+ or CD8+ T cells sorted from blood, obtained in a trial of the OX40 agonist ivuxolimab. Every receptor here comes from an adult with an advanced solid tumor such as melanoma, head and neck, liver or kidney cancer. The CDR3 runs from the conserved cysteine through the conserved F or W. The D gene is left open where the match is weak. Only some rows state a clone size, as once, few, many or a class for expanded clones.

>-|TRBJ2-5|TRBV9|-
CASSARDNQETQYF
TGTGCCAGCAGCGCCAGGGACAACCAAGAGACCCAGTACTTC
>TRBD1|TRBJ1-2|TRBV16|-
CASSQLGGQINYGYTF
TGTGCCAGCAGCCAATTGGGGGGACAGATCAATTATGGCTACACCTTC
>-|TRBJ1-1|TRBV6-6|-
CASSYSIGVMAEAFF
TGTGCCAGCAGTTACTCCATCGGGGTAATGGCTGAAGCTTTCTTT
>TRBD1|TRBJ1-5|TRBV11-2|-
CASSPGQGEGNQPQHF
TGTGCCAGCAGCCCGGGACAGGGGGAAGGCAATCAGCCCCAGCATTTT
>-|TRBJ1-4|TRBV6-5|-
CASSYNGGIEKLFF
TGTGCCAGCAGTTACAACGGGGGGATTGAAAAACTGTTTTTT
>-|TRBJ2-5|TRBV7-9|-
CASSPLEDVETQYF
TGTGCCAGCAGCCCTCTTGAAGACGTAGAGACCCAGTACTTC
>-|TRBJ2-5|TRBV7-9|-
CASSPIQGLETQYF
TGTGCCAGCAGCCCGATTCAGGGGTTGGAGACCCAGTACTTC
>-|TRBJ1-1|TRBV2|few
CASTDSYTEAFF
TGTGCCAGCACGGACAGTTACACTGAAGCTTTCTTT
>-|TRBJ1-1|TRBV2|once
CASTERDFNTEAFF
TGTGCCAGCACCGAGAGGGACTTTAACACTGAAGCTTTCTTT
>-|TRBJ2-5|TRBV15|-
CATTGGVGQETQYF
TGTGCCACCACGGGCGGGGTGGGACAAGAGACCCAGTACTTC
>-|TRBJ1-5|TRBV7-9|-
CASSLDSSNQPQHF
TGTGCCAGCAGCTTGGACAGTAGCAATCAGCCCCAGCATTTT
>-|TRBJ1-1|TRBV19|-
CASSIDTNTEAFF
TGTGCCAGTAGTATAGATACGAACACTGAAGCTTTCTTT
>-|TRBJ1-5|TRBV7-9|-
CASSLGGINQPQHF
TGTGCCAGCAGCTTAGGAGGTATCAATCAGCCCCAGCATTTT
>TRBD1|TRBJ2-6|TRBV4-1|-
CASSISGQPSGANVLTF
TGCGCCAGCAGTATCTCGGGACAGCCCTCTGGGGCCAACGTCCTGACTTTC
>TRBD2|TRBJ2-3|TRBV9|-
CASSGAGDVADTQYF
TGTGCCAGCAGCGGAGCGGGGGATGTAGCGGATACGCAGTATTTT
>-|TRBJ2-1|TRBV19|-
CASAGTFSSYNEQFF
TGTGCCAGCGCTGGGACCTTTAGCTCCTACAATGAGCAGTTCTTC
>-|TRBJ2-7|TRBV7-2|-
CASSLVGDFYEQYF
TGTGCCAGCAGCTTAGTGGGTGATTTCTACGAGCAGTACTTC
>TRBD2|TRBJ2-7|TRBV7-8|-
CASSLVGGGREQYF
TGTGCCAGCAGCTTAGTCGGGGGGGGCCGCGAGCAGTACTTC
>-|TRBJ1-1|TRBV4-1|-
CASSQDQGGTEAFF
TGCGCCAGCAGCCAAGATCAAGGGGGCACTGAAGCTTTCTTT
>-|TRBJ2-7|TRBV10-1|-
CASSEGEGLGEQYF
TGCGCCAGCAGTGAGGGAGAGGGTCTGGGCGAGCAGTACTTC
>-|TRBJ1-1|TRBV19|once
CASFPHDSYEAFF
TGTGCCAGTTTTCCCCACGACAGCTATGAAGCTTTCTTT
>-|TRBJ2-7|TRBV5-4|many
CASKDSTTYEQYF
TGTGCCAGCAAGGACAGTACCACCTACGAGCAGTACTTC
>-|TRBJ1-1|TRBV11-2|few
CASSLGQLNTEAFF
TGTGCCAGCAGCTTAGGTCAGCTAAACACTGAAGCTTTCTTT
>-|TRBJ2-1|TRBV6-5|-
CASSPEGFNNEQFF
TGTGCCAGCAGCCCCGAGGGTTTCAACAATGAGCAGTTCTTC
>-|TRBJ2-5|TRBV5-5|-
CASSLGTVWQTQYF
TGTGCCAGCAGCTTGGGGACAGTCTGGCAGACCCAGTACTTC
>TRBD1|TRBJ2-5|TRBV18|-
CASSPTGQSFETQYF
TGTGCCAGCTCACCTACGGGACAGTCGTTCGAGACCCAGTACTTC
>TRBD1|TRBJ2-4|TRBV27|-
CASSWTGGFDIQYF
TGTGCCAGCAGTTGGACAGGGGGTTTTGACATTCAGTACTTC
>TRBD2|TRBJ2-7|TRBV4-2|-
CASSQAGLAGDLSYEQYF
TGTGCCAGCAGCCAAGCGGGACTAGCGGGAGATTTGTCCTACGAGCAGTACTTC
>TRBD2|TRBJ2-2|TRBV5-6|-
CASSLVLAGGTGELFF
TGTGCCAGCAGCTTGGTTCTAGCGGGTGGTACCGGGGAGCTGTTTTTT
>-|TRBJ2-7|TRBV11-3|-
CASSSGLEQYF
TGTGCCAGCAGCTCAGGATTAGAGCAGTACTTC
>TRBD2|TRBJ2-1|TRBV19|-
CASMGPAGPLRFYNEQFF
TGTGCCAGTATGGGGCCAGCGGGACCCCTTCGGTTTTACAATGAGCAGTTCTTC
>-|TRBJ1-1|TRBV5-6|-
CASSLVPRGTEAFF
TGTGCCAGCAGCTTGGTTCCCCGGGGGACTGAAGCTTTCTTT
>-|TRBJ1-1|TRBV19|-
CASLTGGEAFF
TGTGCCAGCCTGACAGGAGGTGAAGCTTTCTTT
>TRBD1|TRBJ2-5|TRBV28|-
CASSYRDRGRETQYF
TGTGCCAGCAGTTACCGGGACAGGGGAAGGGAGACCCAGTACTTC
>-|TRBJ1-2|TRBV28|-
CASTPEWRDLANYGYTF
TGTGCCAGCACCCCCGAGTGGCGGGACTTAGCTAACTATGGCTACACCTTC
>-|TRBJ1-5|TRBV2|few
CASSDYSNQPQHF
TGTGCCAGCAGTGACTATAGCAATCAGCCCCAGCATTTT
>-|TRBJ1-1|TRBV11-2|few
CASSRTGNTEAFF
TGTGCCAGCAGCCGGACGGGGAACACTGAAGCTTTCTTT
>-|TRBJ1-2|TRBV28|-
CASSLPRTAVDYGYTF
TGTGCCAGCAGTTTACCCCGGACGGCGGTGGACTATGGCTACACCTTC
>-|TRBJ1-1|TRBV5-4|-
CASSFGPNTEAFF
TGTGCCAGCAGCTTTGGACCGAACACTGAAGCTTTCTTT
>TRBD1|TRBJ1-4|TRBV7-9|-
CASSPEQGAVGYEKLFF
TGTGCCAGCAGCCCCGAGCAGGGGGCTGTTGGATATGAAAAACTGTTTTTT
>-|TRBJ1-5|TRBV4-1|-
CASSQVPSGGQPQHF
TGCGCCAGCAGCCAAGTTCCTTCAGGTGGACAGCCCCAGCATTTT
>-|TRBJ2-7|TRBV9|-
CASSDGLAGQYF
TGTGCCAGCAGCGATGGGTTGGCGGGGCAGTACTTC
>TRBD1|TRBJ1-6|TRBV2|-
CASNYRGPYNSPLHF
TGTGCCAGCAATTACAGGGGTCCCTATAATTCACCCCTCCACTTT
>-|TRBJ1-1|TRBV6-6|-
CASSYSISAFTEAFF
TGTGCCAGCAGTTACTCGATTAGTGCGTTCACTGAAGCTTTCTTT
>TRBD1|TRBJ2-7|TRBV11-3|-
CASSLPGQDIQYF
TGTGCCAGCAGCTTACCGGGACAGGATATACAGTACTTC
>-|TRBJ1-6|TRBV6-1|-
CASLQESSYNSPLHF
TGTGCCAGCTTACAGGAAAGCTCCTATAATTCACCCCTCCACTTT
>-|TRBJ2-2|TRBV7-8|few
CASSPPWRATGELFF
TGTGCCAGCAGCCCCCCCTGGCGGGCAACCGGGGAGCTGTTTTTT
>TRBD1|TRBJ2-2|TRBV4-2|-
CASSQEGQGAAGELFF
TGTGCCAGCAGCCAAGAGGGACAGGGGGCAGCCGGGGAGCTGTTTTTT
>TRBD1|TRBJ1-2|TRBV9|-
CASSLMGQGGSYGYTF
TGTGCCAGCAGCCTCATGGGACAGGGCGGGAGCTATGGCTACACCTTC
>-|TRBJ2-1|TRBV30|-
CAWRGGANEQFF
TGTGCCTGGAGGGGCGGGGCGAATGAGCAGTTCTTC
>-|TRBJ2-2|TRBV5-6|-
CASQVDLRDSDTGELFF
TGTGCCAGCCAAGTCGACTTGCGGGACAGTGACACCGGGGAGCTGTTTTTT
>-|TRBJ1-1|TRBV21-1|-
CASSKTGTTGTEAFF
TGTGCCAGCAGCAAAACCGGGACCACGGGCACTGAAGCTTTCTTT
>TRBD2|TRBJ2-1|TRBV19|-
CASTILAGASSEQFF
TGTGCCAGTACCATACTAGCGGGAGCATCTAGTGAGCAGTTCTTC
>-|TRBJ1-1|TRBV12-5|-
CASGFLGRRILNTEAFF
TGTGCTAGTGGTTTTTTGGGACGCAGGATTTTGAACACTGAAGCTTTCTTT
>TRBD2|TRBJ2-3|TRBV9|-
CASSVEGGRLSDTQYF
TGTGCCAGCAGCGTAGAAGGCGGGAGGTTGTCAGATACGCAGTATTTT